What follows are 28 T cell receptor beta chains derived from one specimen sequenced in a study of blood T cell repertoires in COVID-19. The method was immunoSEQ multiplex PCR; TCRdb's version includes in-frame clones alone and lacks a portion of them. The sample consists of 150,000 to 200,000 clones, roughly 80% of them appearing once. Sample: peripheral blood. The receptors originated from a woman aged 30 to 39 with acute or convalescent COVID-19.

This sequence joins TRBV27 and TRBJ1-5; maybe TRBD1 (6 bases). The CDR3 has 15 residues. CDR1 MNHEY and CDR2 SMNVEV come from the germline V gene (reference sequence). Trimming stripped 3 bases from V and 4 bases from J, with 13 bases between. CDR3 DNA: TGTGCCAGCAGTTTCGGACAGCTCCCTAATCAGCCCCAGCATTTT. Protein: CASSFGQLPNQPQHF.

This clone was recorded at least ten times. The rearrangement joins TRBV5-1 to TRBJ2-7, with D perhaps matching TRBD1 (5 bases). This CDR3 is 14 amino acids long. Trimming shortened V by 4 bases and J by 1 base, and 12 bases separated the two germline ends. Germline CDR1 and CDR2: SGHRS and YFSETQ. The CDR3 region is CASSQTGRSYEQYF. CDR3 DNA sequence: TGCGCCAGCAGCCAAACAGGACGATCCTACGAGCAGTACTTC.

This sequence joins TRBV29-1 and TRBJ1-5, with D possibly TRBD1 on 5 matching bases. Germline V lookup: CDR1 SQVTM, CDR2 ANQGSEA. With 5 bases removed from V and 0 bases from J, the gap between germline ends came to 26 bases. The CDR3 spans 19 residues. The CDR3 reads CSVSPSAAWGYSSNQPQHF. CDR3 bases: TGCAGCGTTTCGCCCTCGGCTGCTTGGGGCTATAGTAGCAATCAGCCCCAGCATTTT. Based on the CDR3 plus reference TRBV29-1 and TRBJ1-5, the full variable domain is SAVISQKPSRDICQRGTSLTIQCQVDSQVTMMFWYRQQPGQSLTLIATANQGSEATYESGFVIDKFPISRPNLTFSTLTVSNMSPEDSSIYLCSVSPSAAWGYSSNQPQHFGDGTRLSIL.

J is TRBJ2-3 and V is TRBV13; 9 nucleotides agree with TRBD2. The CDR3 covers 16 residues. CDR1 is PRHDT and CDR2 is FYEKMQ in the germline V gene (reference sequence). The ends lost 0 bases at V and 1 base at J; junction bases unmatched: 2. CDR3 amino acids: CASSLGLAGGTDTQYF. As DNA, the CDR3 is TGTGCCAGCAGCTTAGGGTTAGCGGGGGGCACAGATACGCAGTATTTT.

The gene calls are TRBV3-1 (or the pseudogene TRBV3-2) and TRBJ2-7; perhaps TRBD1 as D (6 bases). V was pared by 4 bases and J by 5 bases, with 21 bases between. Germline assignment: CDR1 LGHDT and CDR2 YNNKEL (reference sequence). The CDR3 consists of 16 residues. CDR3 bases: TGTGCCAGCAGCCGCTTAAGTGGGGTGGGGGCCCACGAGCAGTACTTC. As protein: CASSRLSGVGAHEQYF.

This clone was detected only once. The chain uses TRBV29-1 and TRBJ1-2, with D unresolved. V lost 5 bases and J 5 bases, leaving 21 bases between the germline ends. The CDR3 has 15 residues. From germline, CDR1 is SQVTM and CDR2 ANQGSEA. The CDR3 nucleotides are TGCAGCGTTTATACCGTCCAGGCCCTTGGATATGGCTACACCTTC. It yields the protein CSVYTVQALGYGYTF.

The chain links TRBV9 to TRBJ1-1; 11 nucleotides line up with TRBD1. Germline assignment: CDR1 SGDLS and CDR2 YYNGEE. J gave up 4 bases and V 4 bases, and 6 bases lay outside the gene matches. The length of the CDR3 is 15 residues. CDR3: CASSPRTGGLTEAFF. CDR3 bases: TGTGCCAGCAGCCCCCGGACAGGGGGCCTCACTGAAGCTTTCTTT. Together with reference TRBV9 and TRBJ1-1, the CDR3 gives the full variable domain: DSGVTQTPKHLITATGQRVTLRCSPRSGDLSVYWYQQSLDQGLQFLIQYYNGEERAKGNILERFSAQQFPDLHSELNLSSLELGDSALYFCASSPRTGGLTEAFFGQGTRLTVV.

The genes are TRBV5-6 and TRBJ1-2; D not certain. Germline assignment: CDR1 SGHDT and CDR2 YYEEEE. The CDR3 loop spans 11 amino acids. With 2 bases removed from V and 5 bases from J, the gap between germline ends came to 4 bases. Here the CDR3 DNA reads TGTGCCAGCAGCTTATCGTATGGCTACACCTTC. It codes for CASSLSYGYTF.

The chain is built from TRBV3-1 (or the pseudogene TRBV3-2) and TRBJ2-1; the D gene is possibly TRBD1 (5 bases). The germline V gene encodes CDR1 LGHDT and CDR2 YNNKEL (reference sequence). Trimming took 4 bases from V and 7 from J, leaving 20 bases between them. The CDR3 runs 16 residues. The CDR3 region has the DNA TGTGCCAGCAGCCGCCTCACCCAGGGCGGCGCAAATGAGCAGTTCTTC. This codes for CASSRLTQGGANEQFF.

This chain uses TRBV12-3 or TRBV12-4 with TRBJ2-3, with unresolved D. This CDR3 has 12 amino acids. V dropped 6 bases and J dropped 3 bases, with 7 bases sitting between them. The CDR3 loop is CASRLLTDTQYF. The CDR3 nucleotides are TGTGCCAGCAGACTGCTAACAGATACGCAGTATTTT.

This rearrangement joins TRBV2 to TRBJ1-2; TRBD1 matches at 10 bases. Germline V gene lookup returns CDR1 SNHLY and CDR2 FYNNEI. The V gene end was trimmed by 4 bases and the J gene end by 8 bases; junction bases not matched to a gene: 4. The CDR3 is made up of 13 amino acids. CDR3: CASSGQGAGGYTF. The CDR3 bases are TGTGCCAGCAGTGGACAGGGGGCCGGGGGCTACACCTTC. Full variable domain (rest looked up from reference TRBV2 and TRBJ1-2): EPEVTQTPSHQVTQMGQEVILRCVPISNHLYFYWYRQILGQKVEFLVSFYNNEISEKSEIFDDQFSVERPDGSNFTLKIRSTKLEDSAMYFCASSGQGAGGYTFGSGTRLTVV.

J is TRBJ2-1 and V is TRBV6-4; 14 bases agree with TRBD2. CDR1 is MRHNA, CDR2 SNTAGT, per germline. Trimming took 3 bases from V and 8 from J; bases not matched to a gene: 3. The CDR3 has 15 amino acids. CDR3 region: CASSEGTSGSDEQFF. In DNA, the CDR3 is TGTGCCAGCAGTGAAGGGACTAGCGGGAGCGATGAGCAGTTCTTC.

This clone showed up just once. The chain employs TRBV18 and TRBJ2-1, with 9 bases identical to TRBD2. Germline V CDR1 and CDR2: KGHSH, LQKENI. J was trimmed by 2 bases and V by 2 bases; bases with no gene match: 7. The CDR3 extends over 17 amino acids. In DNA form, the CDR3 reads TGTGCCAGCTCACCAAGGGTAGCGGGGGACACCTACAATGAGCAGTTCTTC. Amino acid sequence: CASSPRVAGDTYNEQFF.

V and J are TRBV18 and TRBJ2-4, with D tentatively TRBD2 (6 bases). The ends were cut back, 7 bases at V and 0 bases at J, with 19 bases in the middle. Germline V gene sequence: CDR1 KGHSH, CDR2 LQKENI. The length of the CDR3 is 17 residues. The CDR3 spells CASFPIPGGLAKNIQYF. The CDR3 DNA reads as TGTGCCAGCTTCCCAATCCCAGGAGGGCTAGCCAAAAACATTCAGTACTTC. Supplemented by reference TRBV18 and TRBJ2-4, the full variable domain reads NAGVMQNPRHLVRRRGQEARLRCSPMKGHSHVYWYRQLPEEGLKFMVYLQKENIIDESGMPKERFSAEFPKEGPSILRIQQVVRGDSAAYFCASFPIPGGLAKNIQYFGAGTRLSVL.

The chain has TRBV6-1 and TRBJ2-1, with 8 bases lining up with TRBD2. This CDR3 contains 15 residues. The trim removed 1 base at V and 4 bases at J, leaving 3 bases unmatched. Germline values: CDR1 MNHNS, CDR2 SASEGT. CDR3 loop: CASSEEGTRYNEQFF. The DNA for the CDR3 is TGTGCCAGCAGTGAAGAAGGGACTAGGTACAATGAGCAGTTCTTC.

In its sample, this clone was seen once. The rearrangement uses TRBV19 and TRBJ2-2; D is unresolved. In germline, CDR1 is LNHDA, CDR2 SQIVND (reference sequence). The CDR3 length is 11 residues. V gave up 6 bases and J gave up 10 bases, with 9 bases separating them. CDR3 DNA sequence: TGTGCCAGTAGCAGATCCAAGGAGCTGTTTTTT. It specifies CASSRSKELFF. The full variable domain, rest sourced from reference TRBV19 and TRBJ2-2, is DGGITQSPKYLFRKEGQNVTLSCEQNLNHDAMYWYRQDPGQGLRLIYYSQIVNDFQKGDIAEGYSVSREKKESFPLTVTSAQKNPTAFYLCASSRSKELFFGEGSRLTVL.

CDR3 protein: CASSLFGVDEQYF. The CDR3 region has the DNA TGTGCCAGCAGCTTATTCGGGGTGGATGAGCAGTACTTC. The gene calls are TRBV5-5 and TRBJ2-7; maybe TRBD2 (5 bases). The V gene's germline CDR1 is SGHKS and CDR2 YYEKEE (reference sequence). CDR3 length: 13 amino acids. Deletions cut 2 bases from V and 7 bases from J, with 13 bases between.

This chain uses TRBV28 with TRBJ1-1; TRBD1 aligns across 7 bases. V dropped 7 bases and J dropped 8; count of bases not matched to a gene: 16. Germline V gives CDR1 MDHEN, CDR2 SYDVKM. This CDR3 region has 15 residues. The CDR3 reads CASNMLGQRVGEAFF. CDR3 bases: TGTGCCAGCAACATGTTGGGACAGCGAGTGGGCGAAGCTTTCTTT.

The rearrangement uses TRBV7-6 and TRBJ1-5; D uncertain. V was shortened by 6 bases and J by 8 bases, with 20 bases between the two germline ends. Germline CDR1 and CDR2: SGHVS and FNYEAQ. The CDR3 spans 15 residues. This CDR3 reads CASSLGPNTREPQHF. CDR3 sequence (DNA): TGTGCCAGCAGTCTTGGACCTAATACTAGAGAGCCCCAGCATTTT.

The V gene is TRBV28, the J gene TRBJ1-5, with no clear D. Germline V gene sequence: CDR1 MDHEN, CDR2 SYDVKM. V lost 5 bases, J lost 0 bases, and 11 bases lay in between. This CDR3 has 15 residues. The CDR3 loop is CASSRGSDSNQPQHF. CDR3 bases: TGTGCCAGCAGTCGAGGGTCAGATAGCAATCAGCCCCAGCATTTT.

This chain joins TRBV19 and TRBJ1-5; D is ambiguous. Germline CDR1 LNHDA, CDR2 SQIVND (reference sequence). The CDR3 totals 14 residues. Trimming stripped 5 bases from V and 1 base from J, with 9 bases between. In nucleotides, the CDR3 is TGTGCCAGTAGTTTTGGAGCGAGCAATCAGCCCCAGCATTTT. This gives the protein CASSFGASNQPQHF.

The gene calls are TRBV5-1 and TRBJ2-1, with D uncertain. The V end was cut by 0 bases, the J end by 4 bases, with 11 bases between. The CDR3 has 15 amino acids. CDR1 and CDR2 from the germline V gene are SGHRS and YFSETQ. CDR3 DNA sequence: TGCGCCAGCAGCTTGGGTCAGGCGAGTTACAATGAGCAGTTCTTC. Its protein is CASSLGQASYNEQFF.

V and J are TRBV5-1 and TRBJ2-7, with D possibly being TRBD1 (5 bases). CDR1 is SGHRS and CDR2 is YFSETQ in the germline V gene. The CDR3 length is 15 residues. Trimming pared 0 bases from V and 3 bases from J, leaving 13 bases between. CDR3 DNA: TGCGCCAGCAGCTTGGAGGGCAGGGTGGTCTACGAGCAGTACTTC. This encodes CASSLEGRVVYEQYF.

Only one count was recorded for this clone. DNA of the CDR3: TGTGCCACCAGTGATCCGGACAGGCCCCAACAGGCCCTCCACTTT. It translates to CATSDPDRPQQALHF. The chain has TRBV24-1 and TRBJ1-6, with 7 nucleotides matching TRBD1. The CDR3 consists of 15 residues. The V and J ends lost 3 bases and 14 bases, in that order; junction bases with no gene match: 12. From germline, CDR1 is KGHDR and CDR2 SFDVKD.

This chain uses TRBV29-1 with TRBJ1-2; D not certain. The CDR3 extends over 9 amino acids. The germline CDR1 and CDR2 sequences are SQVTM and ANQGSEA. Trimming pared 3 bases from V and 6 bases from J, leaving 2 bases between. The CDR3 region has the DNA TGCAGCGTTGACGATGGCTACACCTTC. It translates to CSVDDGYTF.

This clone has only one observation. In DNA, the CDR3 is TGTGCCAGCAGCTTATATGGCGGGGGGCTAGGGGCCAACGTCCTGACTTTC. Amino acids: CASSLYGGGLGANVLTF. V and J are TRBV7-3 and TRBJ2-6; 8 nucleotides align to TRBD2. This CDR3 region has 17 residues. The V gene end was trimmed by 2 bases and the J gene end by 4 bases; junction bases not matched to a gene: 7. Per the germline V gene, CDR1 is SGHTA and CDR2 is FQGTGA.

This chain connects TRBV10-2 to TRBJ1-5, with unresolved D. Trimming stripped 0 bases from V and 3 bases from J, with 6 bases between. Germline assignment: CDR1 WSHSY and CDR2 SAAADI. The CDR3 loop spans 14 amino acids. The CDR3 bases are TGCGCCAGCAGTGAGTCGGGCACCAATCAGCCCCAGCATTTT. Amino acid sequence: CASSESGTNQPQHF.

The chain joins TRBV27 to TRBJ1-6, with no clear D. The germline CDR1 and CDR2 sequences are MNHEY and SMNVEV (reference sequence). The V end lost 9 bases, the J end lost 2 bases, and 5 bases lay between the germline ends. The CDR3 consists of 12 residues. As DNA, the CDR3 is TGTGCCAGTGGGCCCTATAATTCACCCCTCCACTTT. Amino acids: CASGPYNSPLHF.